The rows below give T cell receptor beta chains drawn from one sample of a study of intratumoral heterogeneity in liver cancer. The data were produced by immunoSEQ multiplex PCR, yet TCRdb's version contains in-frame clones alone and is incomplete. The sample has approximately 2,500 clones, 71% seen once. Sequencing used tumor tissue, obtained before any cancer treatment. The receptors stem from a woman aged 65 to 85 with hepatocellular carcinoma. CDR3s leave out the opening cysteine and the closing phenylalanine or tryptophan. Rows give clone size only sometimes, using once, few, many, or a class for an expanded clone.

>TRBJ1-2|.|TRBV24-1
ATSDPDRGGYT
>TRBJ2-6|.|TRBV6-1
ASSEQTGPGANVLT
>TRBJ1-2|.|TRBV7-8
ASSPRTGYGYT
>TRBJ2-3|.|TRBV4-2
ASSQATGLSQRDTQY
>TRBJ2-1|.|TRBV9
ASSSGSDHNEQF
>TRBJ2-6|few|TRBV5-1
ASSLESLSGANVLT
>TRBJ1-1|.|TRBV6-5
ASSPSGTGRTEAF
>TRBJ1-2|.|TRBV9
ASSVGRVLNYGYT
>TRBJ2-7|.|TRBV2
ASKYLAGLLTTYEQY
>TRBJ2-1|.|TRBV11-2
ASSLVQGGTPSYNEQF
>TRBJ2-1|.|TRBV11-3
ASSPRAGLSSYNEQF
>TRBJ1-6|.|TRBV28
ASSDSQEALH
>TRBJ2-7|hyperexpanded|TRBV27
ASSLSRGLLNEQY
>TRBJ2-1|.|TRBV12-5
ASGLKQGDHNEQF
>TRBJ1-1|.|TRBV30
AWSEAGGTEAF
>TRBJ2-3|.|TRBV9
ASSVRSNTDTQY
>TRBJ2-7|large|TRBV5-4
ASSPRERMPGEQY
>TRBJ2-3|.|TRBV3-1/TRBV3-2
ASTRGLAGTDTQY
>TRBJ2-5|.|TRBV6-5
ASSFEISRETQY
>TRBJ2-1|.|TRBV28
ASSLQRGWVNEQF
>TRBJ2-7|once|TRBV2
ASSEVAGNYEQY
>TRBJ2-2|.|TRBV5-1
ASSFLLGTGEHGELF
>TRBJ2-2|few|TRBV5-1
ASSLTGGVTGELF
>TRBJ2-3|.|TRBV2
ASNLAVDTQY
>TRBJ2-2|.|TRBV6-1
ASSDIQMSPIGELF
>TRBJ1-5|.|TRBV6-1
ASSEGPNGRNQPQH
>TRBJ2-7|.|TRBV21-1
ASRTGDYEQY
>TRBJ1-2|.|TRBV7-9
ASGTPRGTGPNYGYT
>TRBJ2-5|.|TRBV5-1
ASSLESLMETQY
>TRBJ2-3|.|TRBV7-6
ASSLGGGGSGISTDTQY
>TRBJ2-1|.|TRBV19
ASSIDGPYNEQF
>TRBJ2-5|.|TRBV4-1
ASSQALTGAEETQY
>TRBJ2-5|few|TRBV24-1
ATSAGEETQY
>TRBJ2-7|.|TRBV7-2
ASSAMRGPRYEQY
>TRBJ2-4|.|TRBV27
ASSLGQNKGIQY
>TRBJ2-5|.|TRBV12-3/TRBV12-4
ASSARWGETQY
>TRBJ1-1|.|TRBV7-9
ASSGQGNTEAF
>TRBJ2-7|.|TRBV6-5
ASSYEGEQY
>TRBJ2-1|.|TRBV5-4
ASSLGANSYNEQF
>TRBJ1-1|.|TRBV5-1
ASSLFRGSTEAF
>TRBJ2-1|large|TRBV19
ASSMSSNGYNEQF
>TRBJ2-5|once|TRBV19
ASTDYAKETQY